Below, 8 T cell receptor beta chains from the same sample are listed, as sequenced in a study of lymphopenia after photon versus proton radiotherapy. Sequenced by immunoSEQ multiplex PCR; TCRdb stores in-frame clones only, minus some. This table holds 150,000 to 200,000 clones, roughly nine tenths found once. The input for sequencing was peripheral blood, taken from a patient treated with photon-based radiotherapy. The receptors were gathered from a man aged 45-65 years with gastric cancer.

The chain joins TRBV6-5 to TRBJ2-7; TRBD2 matches at 11 bases. The CDR3 sequence is 15 residues long. CDR1 is MNHEY, CDR2 SVGAGI, per germline. J lost 0 bases, V lost 6 bases, and 4 bases had no gene match. DNA of the CDR3: TGTGCCAGCAGAATTAGCGGGAGGGGCTCCTACGAGCAGTACTTC. This encodes CASRISGRGSYEQYF.

V and J are TRBV4-1 and TRBJ2-7; D may be TRBD1 or TRBD2 (5 bases each). The CDR3 is 17 amino acids. Germline CDR1 is MGHRA and CDR2 is YSYEKL. The V end was cut by 0 bases, the J end by 11 bases, with 26 bases between. CDR3 in amino acids: CASSQDIMRTRDLGKYF. The CDR3, as DNA: TGCGCCAGCAGCCAAGATATCATGCGGACAAGGGACCTCGGGAAGTACTTC.

This clone showed up just once. The chain uses TRBV7-9 and TRBJ1-2; D unresolved. This CDR3 is built from 15 residues. Trimming stripped 5 bases from V and 3 bases from J, with 16 bases between. CDR1 SEHNR and CDR2 FQNEAQ come from the germline V gene (reference sequence). CDR3 bases: TGTGCCAGCAGCCCCCGGCTGGGGATAGACTATGGCTACACCTTC. It encodes CASSPRLGIDYGYTF. Complete variable domain (other parts from reference TRBV7-9 and TRBJ1-2): DTGVSQNPRHKITKRGQNVTFRCDPISEHNRLYWYRQTLGQGPEFLTYFQNEAQLEKSRLLSDRFSAERPKGSFSTLEIQRTEQGDSAMYLCASSPRLGIDYGYTFGSGTRLTVV.

The chain couples TRBV7-9 to TRBJ1-1; TRBD1 might be the D (6 bases). Germline loops: CDR1 SEHNR, CDR2 FQNEAQ (reference sequence). The CDR3 sequence is 15 residues long. Trimming took off 5 bases at V and 4 bases at J, with 17 bases between the two ends. The CDR3 region has the DNA TGTGCCAGCAGCCCAGCCCCGGGGGCTGGCACTGAAGCTTTCTTT. Translated, it gives CASSPAPGAGTEAFF.

This clone was counted a single time. V is TRBV19 and J is TRBJ2-2; the match to TRBD2 covers 9 bases. Germline-derived CDR1 and CDR2 are LNHDA and SQIVND (reference sequence). The CDR3 loop spans 17 amino acids. The junction had 6 bases not matched to a gene; V was cut back by 1 base and J by 3 bases. The CDR3 DNA reads as TGTGCCAGTAGTATAGGTTCTAGCGGGAAGTACACCGGGGAGCTGTTTTTT. Translation: CASSIGSSGKYTGELFF.

The V gene is TRBV7-9, the J gene TRBJ1-2, with 9 bases matching TRBD1. V gave up 5 bases and J gave up 7 bases; unmatched junction bases: 5. The CDR3 spans 13 residues. Germline CDR1 and CDR2: SEHNR and FQNEAQ (reference sequence). The CDR3 sequence is CASSPGQGVGYTF. DNA of the CDR3: TGTGCCAGCAGCCCGGGACAGGGTGTTGGCTACACCTTC. The whole variable domain, remainder taken from reference TRBV7-9 and TRBJ1-2, is DTGVSQNPRHKITKRGQNVTFRCDPISEHNRLYWYRQTLGQGPEFLTYFQNEAQLEKSRLLSDRFSAERPKGSFSTLEIQRTEQGDSAMYLCASSPGQGVGYTFGSGTRLTVV.

The chain has TRBV7-2 and TRBJ2-1, with D perhaps being TRBD1 or TRBD2 (5 bases each). Trimming cost V 0 bases and J 4 bases, with 13 bases left between them. The length of the CDR3 is 16 residues. Germline CDR1 SGHTA, CDR2 FQGNSA. The CDR3 is CASSLAVGAAYNEQFF. The CDR3 nucleotides read TGTGCCAGCAGCTTAGCAGTCGGGGCAGCGTACAATGAGCAGTTCTTC. The whole variable domain, filled in from reference TRBV7-2 and TRBJ2-1, reads GAGVSQSPSNKVTEKGKDVELRCDPISGHTALYWYRQSLGQGLEFLIYFQGNSAPDKSGLPSDRFSAERTGGSVSTLTIQRTQQEDSAVYLCASSLAVGAAYNEQFFGPGTRLTVL.

In its sample, this clone was seen a few times. V and J are TRBV19 and TRBJ2-1; D gene ambiguous. Germline CDR1 LNHDA, CDR2 SQIVND (reference sequence). There are 17 residues in the CDR3. Trimming shortened V by 3 bases and J by 5 bases, and 20 bases separated the two germline ends. The CDR3 DNA follows: TGTGCCAGTAGTATGCATCCAAGGGTTTCGGGTGACAATGAGCAGTTCTTC. Protein sequence: CASSMHPRVSGDNEQFF.